A single sample is the source of the 30 T cell receptor beta chains below, sequenced in a study of T cell responses to AZD1222 COVID-19 vaccine. Repertoires were generated with immunoSEQ multiplex PCR, while TCRdb's copy carries only in-frame clones and drops some. The table has some 180,000 clones, approximately 92% seen once. The sequenced sample was peripheral blood, obtained on day 0 of AZD1222 vaccination. All receptors derive from an adult in good health.

This clone was detected only once. The chain combines TRBV27 with TRBJ1-1, with D tentatively TRBD1 (5 bases). The V gene's germline CDR1 is MNHEY and CDR2 SMNVEV (reference sequence). V lost 2 bases and J 1 base, leaving 8 bases between the germline ends. The CDR3 contains 14 residues. This chain's CDR3 is CASSLRGWNTEAFF. Written as DNA, the CDR3 is TGTGCCAGCAGTTTACGGGGGTGGAACACTGAAGCTTTCTTT.

This chain joins TRBV4-1 and TRBJ2-1; no firm D call. Between the trimmed V and J ends, which lost 0 bases and 6 bases, there was a span of 6 bases. This CDR3 is 13 amino acids long. Germline CDR1 and CDR2: MGHRA and YSYEKL. The CDR3 region is CASSQDRINEQFF. As DNA, the CDR3 is TGCGCCAGCAGCCAAGACAGAATCAATGAGCAGTTCTTC.

V is TRBV27 and J is TRBJ2-2; TRBD2 aligns across 7 bases. The CDR3 contains 16 residues. V gave up 7 bases and J gave up 0 bases; unmatched junction bases: 8. Germline CDR1 and CDR2: MNHEY and SMNVEV (reference sequence). This chain's CDR3 is CASTWRRGTNTGELFF. Written as DNA, the CDR3 is TGTGCCAGCACTTGGCGGCGGGGGACGAACACCGGGGAGCTGTTTTTT.

The genes are TRBV6-5 and TRBJ1-2; perhaps TRBD1 as D (5 bases). The CDR3 is 13 amino acids. Germline CDR1 reads MNHEY; CDR2 reads SVGAGI. Deletions cut 2 bases from V and 8 bases from J, with 12 bases between. CDR3 sequence (DNA): TGTGCCAGCAGTTACAGGGACGGCGGGGGCTACACCTTC. Residues: CASSYRDGGGYTF.

The chain carries TRBV18 and TRBJ2-7; 9 bases map to TRBD1. CDR1 is KGHSH, CDR2 LQKENI, per germline. The trim removed 3 bases at V and 9 bases at J, leaving 9 bases unmatched. This CDR3 contains 14 residues. The CDR3 sequence: CASSPSSGTGLQYF. CDR3 sequence (DNA): TGTGCCAGCTCACCCAGCTCCGGGACAGGGTTGCAGTACTTC.

The chain uses TRBV14 and TRBJ1-3; weak D call: TRBD1 (5 bases). The CDR3 length is 16 residues. The V and J ends lost 0 bases and 0 bases respectively, with 9 bases between them. Germline values: CDR1 SGHDN, CDR2 FVKESK. CDR3 DNA sequence: TGTGCCAGCAGCCAAGATTCCGGGACCTCTGGAAACACCATATATTTT. Its translation is CASSQDSGTSGNTIYF. Full variable domain (outside the CDR3, taken from reference TRBV14 and TRBJ1-3): EAGVTQFPSHSVIEKGQTVTLRCDPISGHDNLYWYRRVMGKEIKFLLHFVKESKQDESGMPNNRFLAERTGGTYSTLKVQPAELEDSGVYFCASSQDSGTSGNTIYFGEGSWLTVV.

This clone has just one count. The V and J genes are TRBV30 and TRBJ1-1; D gene unclear. There are 12 residues in the CDR3. The germline V and J ends were trimmed by 4 bases and 4 bases, with 10 bases remaining between them. In germline, CDR1 is GTSNPN, CDR2 SVGIG (reference sequence). CDR3 DNA: TGTGCCTGGAACCTCGGCCCCACTGAAGCTTTCTTT. Residues: CAWNLGPTEAFF. Based on the CDR3 plus reference TRBV30 and TRBJ1-1, the full variable domain is SQTIHQWPATLVQPVGSPLSLECTVEGTSNPNLYWYRQAAGRGLQLLFYSVGIGQISSEVPQNLSASRPQDRQFILSSKKLLLSDSGFYLCAWNLGPTEAFFGQGTRLTVV.

The gene calls are TRBV6-5 and TRBJ1-2; D is perhaps TRBD1 (5 bases). CDR3 length: 13 residues. Germline CDR1 and CDR2: MNHEY and SVGAGI. Trimming stripped 5 bases from V and 3 bases from J, with 10 bases between. As DNA, the CDR3 is TGTGCCAGCAGTCCCGACAGTTACTATGGCTACACCTTC. It is translated as CASSPDSYYGYTF.

Note on this clone: The sample contains more than one DNA sequence encoding this CDR3. The chain recombines TRBV18 with TRBJ1-3; TRBD1 matches at 8 bases. CDR1 is KGHSH and CDR2 is LQKENI in the germline V gene. J gave up 3 bases and V 3 bases, and 1 base lay outside the gene matches. This CDR3 contains 14 residues. CDR3 sequence reads: CASSPGQGGNTIYF. CDR3 DNA sequence: TGTGCCAGCTCACCCGGACAGGGTGGAAACACCATATATTTT.

The chain links TRBV4-1 to TRBJ2-1; 9 bases line up with TRBD1. The V and J ends lost 2 bases and 5 bases, in that order; junction bases with no gene match: 4. This CDR3 contains 15 residues. Germline V lookup: CDR1 MGHRA, CDR2 YSYEKL. DNA for the CDR3: TGCGCCAGCAGCCAACCGGGACAGGGAAACAATGAGCAGTTCTTC. It is translated as CASSQPGQGNNEQFF.

V usage is TRBV11-3 and J usage is TRBJ2-1, with TRBD2 matching over 9 bases. Germline V gene sequence: CDR1 SGHNT, CDR2 YENEEA. V dropped 1 base and J dropped 6; count of bases not matched to a gene: 4. The CDR3 length is 15 residues. CDR3 protein: CASSLGGLAVNEQFF. The DNA for the CDR3 is TGTGCCAGCAGCTTAGGGGGACTAGCAGTCAATGAGCAGTTCTTC. Full variable domain (outside the CDR3, taken from reference TRBV11-3 and TRBJ2-1): EAGVVQSPRYKIIEKKQPVAFWCNPISGHNTLYWYLQNLGQGPELLIRYENEEAVDDSQLPKDRFSAERLKGVDSTLKIQPAELGDSAVYLCASSLGGLAVNEQFFGPGTRLTVL.

This clone was counted a single time. The chain has TRBV6-5 and TRBJ1-4, with D perhaps matching TRBD1 (6 bases). V lost 4 bases, J lost 6 bases, and 15 bases lay in between. CDR1 and CDR2 from the germline V gene are MNHEY and SVGAGI. The CDR3 is 15 amino acids. The DNA of the CDR3 is TGTGCCAGCAGTTCCTCAGGGGCGGAGGATGAAAAACTGTTTTTT. It is translated as CASSSSGAEDEKLFF.

As for this clone: This may be a read error, as it is one base from a much larger clone. This sample includes further DNA sequences coding for the same CDR3. This chain joins TRBV6-1 and TRBJ2-3; 12 bases align to TRBD2. Germline lookup yields CDR1 MNHNS and CDR2 SASEGT. CDR3 length: 15 amino acids. CDR3 sequence (DNA): TGTGCCAGCAGTGAACTAGCGGGAGGGCCAGATACGCAATATTTT. Encoded protein: CASSELAGGPDTQYF.

This rearrangement joins TRBV3-1 (or the pseudogene TRBV3-2) to TRBJ2-2; 12 bases line up with TRBD2. J lost 4 bases, V lost 1 base, and 4 bases had no gene match. Looked up from germline, CDR1 is LGHDT and CDR2 is YNNKEL (reference sequence). This CDR3 region has 17 residues. The CDR3 here is CASSQALAGGVTGELFF. The CDR3 nucleotides are TGTGCCAGCAGCCAAGCCCTAGCGGGAGGGGTCACCGGGGAGCTGTTTTTT.

The chain employs TRBV6-5 and TRBJ2-3; possibly TRBD2 for D (6 bases). The V and J ends lost 6 bases and 2 bases respectively, with 15 bases between them. Germline V gene data show CDR1 as MNHEY and CDR2 as SVGAGI. The CDR3 has 15 amino acids. For the CDR3, the DNA is TGTGCCAGCAGCCCCCTCCCGGGGGACACAGATACGCAGTATTTT. Translated, it gives CASSPLPGDTDTQYF.

The chain links TRBV28 to TRBJ1-2; perhaps TRBD1 as D (6 bases). Trimming took off 6 bases at V and 4 bases at J, with 15 bases between the two ends. CDR3 length: 14 amino acids. Germline V gene sequence: CDR1 MDHEN, CDR2 SYDVKM. The CDR3 spells CASSLGLGGYGYTF. DNA of the CDR3: TGTGCCAGCAGCCTTGGACTAGGGGGCTATGGCTACACCTTC.

The CDR3: CASSTRWTGGADGYTF. The CDR3 nucleotides are TGTGCCAGCAGCACCCGTTGGACAGGGGGCGCCGATGGCTACACCTTC. This chain connects TRBV9 to TRBJ1-2, with 11 bases that match TRBD1. CDR3 length: 16 residues. The J segment lost 6 bases and the V segment lost 4 bases, leaving 11 bases of the junction unmatched. Germline V gene sequence: CDR1 SGDLS, CDR2 YYNGEE.

The chain links TRBV7-6 to TRBJ2-3; TRBD1 matches 10 bases. CDR3 length equals 18 residues. V trimming: 2 bases; J trimming: 2 bases; junction bases outside the gene matches: 10. Germline V gene data show CDR1 as SGHVS and CDR2 as FNYEAQ. The CDR3 reads CASSLTPGQGGLTDTQYF. CDR3 DNA sequence: TGTGCCAGCAGCTTAACCCCTGGACAGGGGGGGCTCACAGATACGCAGTATTTT.

The chain is built from TRBV3-1 (or the pseudogene TRBV3-2) and TRBJ1-6; D is unresolved. This CDR3 region has 15 residues. Germline V gene data show CDR1 as LGHDT and CDR2 as YNNKEL (reference sequence). Trimming cost V 6 bases and J 10 bases, with 19 bases left between them. The CDR3 loop is CASSPGEGWESPLHF. The CDR3 nucleotides read TGTGCCAGCAGTCCTGGGGAAGGGTGGGAATCACCCCTCCACTTT.

This clone was seen a few times. Other DNA variants within this sample encode the same CDR3. The chain combines TRBV19 with TRBJ2-7; 10 bases align to TRBD1. Germline trimming cut 1 base from V and 0 bases from J; bases unmatched to any gene: 0. The CDR3 has 15 residues. The germline V gene encodes CDR1 LNHDA and CDR2 SQIVND (reference sequence). The CDR3 region is CASSIGTGGSYEQYF. CDR3 bases: TGTGCCAGTAGTATAGGGACAGGGGGCTCCTACGAGCAGTACTTC.

The genes are TRBV6-2 or TRBV6-3 and TRBJ2-1, with D perhaps matching TRBD2 (6 bases). The CDR3 extends over 19 amino acids. The V and J ends lost 4 bases and 2 bases respectively, with 24 bases between them. Looked up from germline, CDR1 is MNHEY and CDR2 is SVGEGT. CDR3 sequence (DNA): TGTGCCAGCAGTTGGCACCTTGGGCTTTCTAGCGCCCCCTACAATGAGCAGTTCTTC. Residues: CASSWHLGLSSAPYNEQFF.

CDR3 region: CSVEEGKVRSGYTF. Here the CDR3 DNA reads TGCAGCGTTGAGGAAGGCAAGGTGAGGAGCGGCTACACCTTC. The gene calls are TRBV29-1 and TRBJ1-2, with D unclear. This CDR3 contains 14 residues. Germline loops: CDR1 SQVTM, CDR2 ANQGSEA. Trimming removed 3 bases from V and 8 bases from J, with 19 bases in between.

The chain is built from TRBV14 and TRBJ2-3; 9 bases are shared with TRBD1. The CDR3 sequence is 15 residues long. V dropped 3 bases and J dropped 3; count of bases not matched to a gene: 4. Germline values: CDR1 SGHDN, CDR2 FVKESK. CDR3: CASSQVQGATDTQYF. The DNA of the CDR3 is TGTGCCAGCAGCCAGGTACAGGGGGCAACAGATACGCAGTATTTT.

This clone appeared a single time. The genes are TRBV6-2 or TRBV6-3 and TRBJ1-2; 7 bases are a match to TRBD1. J lost 5 bases, V lost 5 bases, and 14 bases had no gene match. The CDR3 has 16 residues. Germline CDR1 MNHEY, CDR2 SVGEGT. The CDR3 loop reads CASSGDRVSTSYGYTF. CDR3 sequence (DNA): TGTGCCAGCAGTGGAGACAGGGTTTCGACTTCATATGGCTACACCTTC.

The genes are TRBV5-1 and TRBJ2-2; no reliable D call. Per germline, CDR1 SGHRS and CDR2 YFSETQ. The CDR3 consists of 13 residues. V gave up 0 bases and J gave up 6 bases, with 6 bases separating them. The CDR3 DNA reads as TGCGCCAGCAGCTTGGAAGGGTCCGGGGAGCTGTTTTTT. Translated: CASSLEGSGELFF.

The chain links TRBV3-1 (or the pseudogene TRBV3-2) to TRBJ2-6, with D unclear. The CDR3 is 16 residues long. Germline V gives CDR1 LGHDT, CDR2 YNNKEL (reference sequence). V shed 0 bases and J shed 0 bases, with 6 bases lying between them. CDR3 DNA sequence: TGTGCCAGCAGCCAAGAAGTTATCTCTGGGGCCAACGTCCTGACTTTC. Translating it yields CASSQEVISGANVLTF.

The chain combines TRBV6-1 with TRBJ1-1, with D tentatively TRBD1 (6 bases). CDR1 and CDR2 from the germline V gene are MNHNS and SASEGT. Trimming took off 3 bases at V and 0 bases at J, with 8 bases between the two ends. CDR3 length: 14 amino acids. The CDR3 bases are TGTGCCAGCAGTGACAGGGGCGTGAACACTGAAGCTTTCTTT. It codes for CASSDRGVNTEAFF.

V gene TRBV7-2 combines with J gene TRBJ1-2, with 10 positions matching TRBD1. The CDR3 spans 19 residues. Germline values: CDR1 SGHTA, CDR2 FQGNSA. V was clipped by 4 bases and J by 0 bases; unmatched bases: 14. As DNA, the CDR3 is TGTGCCAGCAGCTGGACAGGGGGGATCACCTCTCGAGCTAACTATGGCTACACCTTC. Protein sequence: CASSWTGGITSRANYGYTF.

The chain couples TRBV2 to TRBJ1-1, with D maybe TRBD1 (6 bases). The germline CDR1 and CDR2 sequences are SNHLY and FYNNEI. The ends were cut back, 10 bases at V and 0 bases at J, with 12 bases in the middle. This CDR3 is 13 amino acids long. CDR3: CANRVGMNTEAFF. CDR3 sequence (DNA): TGTGCCAACAGGGTAGGGATGAACACTGAAGCTTTCTTT.

V usage is TRBV3-1 (or the pseudogene TRBV3-2) and J usage is TRBJ1-4; D gene unclear. The CDR3 is 12 amino acids. V was shortened by 6 bases and J by 4 bases, with 6 bases between the two germline ends. Germline V gene lookup returns CDR1 LGHDT and CDR2 YNNKEL (reference sequence). CDR3 protein: CASRRNNEKLFF. The CDR3 bases are TGTGCCAGCAGGCGGAATAATGAAAAACTGTTTTTT.